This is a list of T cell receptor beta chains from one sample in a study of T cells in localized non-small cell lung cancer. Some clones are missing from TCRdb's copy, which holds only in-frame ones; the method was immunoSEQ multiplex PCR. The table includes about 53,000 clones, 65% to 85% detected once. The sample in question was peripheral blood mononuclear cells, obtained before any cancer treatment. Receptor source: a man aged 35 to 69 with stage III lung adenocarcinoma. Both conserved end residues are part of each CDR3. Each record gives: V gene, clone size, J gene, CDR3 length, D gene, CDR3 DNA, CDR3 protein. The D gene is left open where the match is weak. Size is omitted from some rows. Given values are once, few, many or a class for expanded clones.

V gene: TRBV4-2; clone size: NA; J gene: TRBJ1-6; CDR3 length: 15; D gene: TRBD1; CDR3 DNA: TGTGCCAGCAGCCAGATTACAGGGGGCCTTTCACCCCTCCACTTT; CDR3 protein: CASSQITGGLSPLHF
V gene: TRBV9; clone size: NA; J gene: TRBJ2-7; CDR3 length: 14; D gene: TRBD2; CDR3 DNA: TGTGCCAGCAGCGTAGGGGGAGGGGACCTCGAGCAGTACTTC; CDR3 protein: CASSVGGGDLEQYF
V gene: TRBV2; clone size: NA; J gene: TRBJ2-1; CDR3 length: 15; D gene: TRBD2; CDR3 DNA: TGTGCCAGCAGACCGACTAGCGGGGGTAACAATGAGCAGTTCTTC; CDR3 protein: CASRPTSGGNNEQFF
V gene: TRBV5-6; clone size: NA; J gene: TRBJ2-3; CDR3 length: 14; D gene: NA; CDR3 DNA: TGTGCCAGCCCATTCGGACCTTTCACAGATACGCAGTATTTT; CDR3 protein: CASPFGPFTDTQYF
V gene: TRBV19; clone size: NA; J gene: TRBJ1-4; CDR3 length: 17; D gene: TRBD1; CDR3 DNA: TGTGCCAGTAGTTTCGGACAGGGAGGGCCGAGTTATGAAAAACTGTTTTTT; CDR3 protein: CASSFGQGGPSYEKLFF
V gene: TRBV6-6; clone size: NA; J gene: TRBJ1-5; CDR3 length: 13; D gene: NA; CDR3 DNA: TGTGCCAGCAGCAATACAATTGGGAGGCCCCAGCATTTT; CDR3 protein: CASSNTIGRPQHF
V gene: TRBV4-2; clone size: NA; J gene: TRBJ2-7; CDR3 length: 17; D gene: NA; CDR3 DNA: TGTGCCAGCAGCCAAGGCTCTAGCGGCGTAGGGGGTGGAGAGCAGTACTTC; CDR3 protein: CASSQGSSGVGGGEQYF
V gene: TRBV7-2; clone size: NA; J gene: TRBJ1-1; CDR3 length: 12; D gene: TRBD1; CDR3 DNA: TGTGCCAGCAGTTTCGACAGGGTTGGAGCTTTCTTT; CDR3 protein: CASSFDRVGAFF
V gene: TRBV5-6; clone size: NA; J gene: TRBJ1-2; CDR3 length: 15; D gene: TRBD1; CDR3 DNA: TGTGCCAGCAGTTCCGGGACAGGGGAATTCTATGGCTACACCTTC; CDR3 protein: CASSSGTGEFYGYTF
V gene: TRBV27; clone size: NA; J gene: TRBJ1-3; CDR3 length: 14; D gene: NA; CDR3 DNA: TGTGCCAGCCGAGCAGGACGCTCTGGAAACACCATATATTTT; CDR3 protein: CASRAGRSGNTIYF
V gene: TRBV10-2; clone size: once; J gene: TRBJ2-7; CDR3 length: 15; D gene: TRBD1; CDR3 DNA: TGCGCCAGCAGTGAAACGGGACAGGGGTTCCACGAGCAGTACTTC; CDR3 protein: CASSETGQGFHEQYF
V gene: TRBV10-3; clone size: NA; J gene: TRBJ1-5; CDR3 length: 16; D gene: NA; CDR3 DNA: TGTGCCATCAGTGAGGGAGGGTGGAATAGCAATCAGCCCCAGCATTTT; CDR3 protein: CAISEGGWNSNQPQHF
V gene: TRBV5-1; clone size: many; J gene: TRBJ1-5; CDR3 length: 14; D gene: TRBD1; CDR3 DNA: TGCGCCAGCAGCGACGGGACAGGGGATCAGCCCCAGCATTTT; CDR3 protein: CASSDGTGDQPQHF
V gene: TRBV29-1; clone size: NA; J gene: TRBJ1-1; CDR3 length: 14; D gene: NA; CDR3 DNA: TGCAGCGTTGAAGAAAGCGGGGGCGGCACTGAAGCTTTCTTT; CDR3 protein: CSVEESGGGTEAFF
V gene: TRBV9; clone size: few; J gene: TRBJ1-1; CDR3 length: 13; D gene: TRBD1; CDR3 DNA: TGTGCCAGCTCCGGGACAGGGAGAACTGAAGCTTTCTTT; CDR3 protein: CASSGTGRTEAFF
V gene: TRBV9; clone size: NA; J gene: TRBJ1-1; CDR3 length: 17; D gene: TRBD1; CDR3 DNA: TGTGCCAGCAGCGTAGCGGGACAGGGGCAGCTTGCCACTGAAGCTTTCTTT; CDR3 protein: CASSVAGQGQLATEAFF
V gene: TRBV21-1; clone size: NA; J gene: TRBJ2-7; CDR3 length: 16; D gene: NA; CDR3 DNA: TGTGCCAGCAGCAAAGCTGTGCGGGACCCCCCCCACGAGCAGTACTTC; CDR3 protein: CASSKAVRDPPHEQYF
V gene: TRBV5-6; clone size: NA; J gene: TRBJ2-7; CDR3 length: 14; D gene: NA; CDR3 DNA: TGTGCCAGCAGCTTGAGTAGGTATTCCTACGAGCAGTACTTC; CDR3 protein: CASSLSRYSYEQYF
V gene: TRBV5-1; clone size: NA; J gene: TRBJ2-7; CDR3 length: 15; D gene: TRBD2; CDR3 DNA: TGCGCCAGCAGTCCAGCCGGGGGGGGCGCCTACGAGCAGTACTTC; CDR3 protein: CASSPAGGGAYEQYF
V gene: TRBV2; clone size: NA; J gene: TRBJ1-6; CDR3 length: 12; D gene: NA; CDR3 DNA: TGTGCCAGCAGTGATAGGGGTTCACCCCTCCACTTT; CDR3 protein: CASSDRGSPLHF
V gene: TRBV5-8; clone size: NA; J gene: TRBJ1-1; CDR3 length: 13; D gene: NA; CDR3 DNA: TGTGCCAGCAGCTGGGACGGGGGCACTGAAGCTTTCTTT; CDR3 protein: CASSWDGGTEAFF
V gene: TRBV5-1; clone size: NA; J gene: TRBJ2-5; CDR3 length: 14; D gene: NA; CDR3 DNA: TGCGCCAGCAGCTTGTACGAATCACAAGAGACCCAGTACTTC; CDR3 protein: CASSLYESQETQYF
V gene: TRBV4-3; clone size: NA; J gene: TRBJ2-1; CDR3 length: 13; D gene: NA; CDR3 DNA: TGCGCCAGCAGCCAGGTTACGGGGCACGAGCAGTTCTTC; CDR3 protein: CASSQVTGHEQFF
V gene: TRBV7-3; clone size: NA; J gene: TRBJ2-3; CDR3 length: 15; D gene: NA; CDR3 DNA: TGTGCCAGCAGCCAAAGGCCAGGGGGCACAGATACGCAGTATTTT; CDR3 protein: CASSQRPGGTDTQYF
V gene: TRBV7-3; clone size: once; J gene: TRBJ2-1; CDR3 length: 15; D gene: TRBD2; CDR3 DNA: TGTGCCAGCAGCTTAAGCGGCGGGAGGGCGGATGAGCAGTTCTTC; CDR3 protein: CASSLSGGRADEQFF
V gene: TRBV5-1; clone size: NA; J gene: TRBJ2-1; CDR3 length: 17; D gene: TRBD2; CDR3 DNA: TGCGCCAGCAGCTTGGCCGCTCTAGCGGGGAACTACAATGAGCAGTTCTTC; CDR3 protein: CASSLAALAGNYNEQFF
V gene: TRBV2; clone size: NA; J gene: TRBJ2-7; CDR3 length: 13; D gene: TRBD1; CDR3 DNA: TGTGCCAGCCAGGACAGGGAATCCTACGAGCAGTACTTC; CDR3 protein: CASQDRESYEQYF
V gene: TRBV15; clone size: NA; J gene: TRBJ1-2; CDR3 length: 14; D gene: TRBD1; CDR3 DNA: TGTGCCACCAGCAGAGACGGGGACAGGGCTGGCTACACCTTC; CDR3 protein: CATSRDGDRAGYTF
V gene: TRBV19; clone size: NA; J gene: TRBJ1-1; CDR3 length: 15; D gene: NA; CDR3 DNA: TGTGCCAGTACCCCGGGCAAGTTAACGGGGACTGAAGCTTTCTTT; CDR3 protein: CASTPGKLTGTEAFF
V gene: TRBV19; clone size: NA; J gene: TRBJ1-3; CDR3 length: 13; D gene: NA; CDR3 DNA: TGTGCCAGTAGTATAGGGTTTGGAAACACCATATATTTT; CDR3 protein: CASSIGFGNTIYF
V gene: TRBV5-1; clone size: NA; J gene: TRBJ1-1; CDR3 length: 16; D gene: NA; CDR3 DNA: TGCGCCAGCAGCTTGGAGGGAGGGAGGGGGGACACTGAAGCTTTCTTT; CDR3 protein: CASSLEGGRGDTEAFF
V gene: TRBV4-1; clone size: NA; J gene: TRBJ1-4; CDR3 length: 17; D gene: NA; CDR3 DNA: TGCGCCAGCAGCCAAGATGCGGCAGGGCGGACTAATGAAAAACTGTTTTTT; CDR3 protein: CASSQDAAGRTNEKLFF
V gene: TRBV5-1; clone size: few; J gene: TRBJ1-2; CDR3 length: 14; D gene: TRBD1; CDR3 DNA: TGCGCCAGCAGCTGGGACAGGGGACCGGATGGCTACACCTTC; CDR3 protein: CASSWDRGPDGYTF
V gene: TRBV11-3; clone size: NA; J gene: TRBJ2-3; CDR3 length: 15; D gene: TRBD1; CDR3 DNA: TGTGCCAGCAGCCATGGGACAGGGGGTTTGGATACGCAGTATTTT; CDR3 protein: CASSHGTGGLDTQYF
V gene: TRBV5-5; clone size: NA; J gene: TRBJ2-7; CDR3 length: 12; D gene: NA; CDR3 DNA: TGTGCCAGCAGCTTCGGAGGGGCGGAGCAGTACTTC; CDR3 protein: CASSFGGAEQYF
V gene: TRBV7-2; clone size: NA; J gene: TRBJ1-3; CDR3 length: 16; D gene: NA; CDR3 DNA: TGTGCCAGCAGCTTAGCGTCAGGTGCTACTGGAAACACCATATATTTT; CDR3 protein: CASSLASGATGNTIYF
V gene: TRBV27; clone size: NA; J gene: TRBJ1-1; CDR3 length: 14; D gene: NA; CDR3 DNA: TGTGCCAGCAGTCGGGCCGGGTGGGGGACTGAAGCTTTCTTT; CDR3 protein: CASSRAGWGTEAFF
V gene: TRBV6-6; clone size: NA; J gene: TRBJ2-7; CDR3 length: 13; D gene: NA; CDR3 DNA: TGTGCCAGCTCAGGGCAAAGGCCCTACGAGCAGTACTTC; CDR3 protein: CASSGQRPYEQYF
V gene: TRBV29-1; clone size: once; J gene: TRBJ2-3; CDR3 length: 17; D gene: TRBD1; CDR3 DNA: TGCAGCGTTGAAGGAGTCACCGGGACAGGGATATCAGATACGCAGTATTTT; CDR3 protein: CSVEGVTGTGISDTQYF
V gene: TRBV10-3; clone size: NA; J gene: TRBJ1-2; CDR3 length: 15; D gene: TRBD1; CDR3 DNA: TGTGCCATCAATTCCCGCGGGACAGGCATCGATGGCTACACCTTC; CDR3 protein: CAINSRGTGIDGYTF
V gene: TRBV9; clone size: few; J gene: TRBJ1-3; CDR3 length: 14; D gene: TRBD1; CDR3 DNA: TGTGCCAGCAGCGCCGACAGGGCAAGAAACACCATATATTTT; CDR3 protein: CASSADRARNTIYF
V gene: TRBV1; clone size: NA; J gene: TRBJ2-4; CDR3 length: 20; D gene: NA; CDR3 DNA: TGCACCAGCAGCCAAGGGACTAGCGGGAGCTTGGTCATGGCCAAAAACATTCAGTACTTC; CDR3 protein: CTSSQGTSGSLVMAKNIQYF
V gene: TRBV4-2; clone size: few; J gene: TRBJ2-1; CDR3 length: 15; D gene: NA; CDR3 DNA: TGTGCCAGCAGCCATAGCAGACAGAAACACAATGAGCAGTTCTTC; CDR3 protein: CASSHSRQKHNEQFF
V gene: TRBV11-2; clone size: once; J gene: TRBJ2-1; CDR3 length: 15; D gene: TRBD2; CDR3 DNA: TGTGCCAGCACCCCGGGAGGGAGCTCCTACAATGAGCAGTTCTTC; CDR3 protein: CASTPGGSSYNEQFF
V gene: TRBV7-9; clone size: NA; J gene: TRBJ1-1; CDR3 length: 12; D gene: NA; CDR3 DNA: TGTGCCAGCAGCTTAGAAGCGACGCGGGCTTTCTTT; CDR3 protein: CASSLEATRAFF
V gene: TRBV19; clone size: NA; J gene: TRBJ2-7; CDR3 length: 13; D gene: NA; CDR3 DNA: TGTGCCAGTAGTATACGTCCTGGGTACGAGCAGTACTTC; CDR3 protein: CASSIRPGYEQYF
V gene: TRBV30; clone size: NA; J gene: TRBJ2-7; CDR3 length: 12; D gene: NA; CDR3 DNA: TGTGCCTGGAGTGATAGCTCCTACGAGCAGTACTTC; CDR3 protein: CAWSDSSYEQYF
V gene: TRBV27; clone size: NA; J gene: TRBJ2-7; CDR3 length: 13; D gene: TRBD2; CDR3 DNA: TGTGCCACCCATAGCGGGAGAAGACACGAGCAGTACTTC; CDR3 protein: CATHSGRRHEQYF
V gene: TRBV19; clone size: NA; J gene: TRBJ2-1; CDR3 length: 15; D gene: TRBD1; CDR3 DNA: TGTGCCAGTAGTATCCGACAGGGCAGTGGGAATGAGCAGTTCTTC; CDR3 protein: CASSIRQGSGNEQFF
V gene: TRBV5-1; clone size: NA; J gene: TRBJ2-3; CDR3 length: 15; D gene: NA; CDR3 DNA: TGCGCCAGCAGCTTGGGGCAGGGCTGGGCGGATACGCAGTATTTT; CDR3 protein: CASSLGQGWADTQYF
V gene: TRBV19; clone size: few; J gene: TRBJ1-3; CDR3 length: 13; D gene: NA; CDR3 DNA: TGTGCCAGTACCGGCCGCTCTGGAAACACCATATATTTT; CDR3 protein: CASTGRSGNTIYF
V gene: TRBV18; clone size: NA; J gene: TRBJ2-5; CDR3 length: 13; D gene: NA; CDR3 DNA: TGTGCCAGCTCGCGGGACAGCGGAGAGACCCAGTACTTC; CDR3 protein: CASSRDSGETQYF
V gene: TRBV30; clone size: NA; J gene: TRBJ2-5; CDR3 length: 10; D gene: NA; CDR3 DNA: TGTGCCTGGAGGGGTGAGACCCAGTACTTC; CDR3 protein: CAWRGETQYF